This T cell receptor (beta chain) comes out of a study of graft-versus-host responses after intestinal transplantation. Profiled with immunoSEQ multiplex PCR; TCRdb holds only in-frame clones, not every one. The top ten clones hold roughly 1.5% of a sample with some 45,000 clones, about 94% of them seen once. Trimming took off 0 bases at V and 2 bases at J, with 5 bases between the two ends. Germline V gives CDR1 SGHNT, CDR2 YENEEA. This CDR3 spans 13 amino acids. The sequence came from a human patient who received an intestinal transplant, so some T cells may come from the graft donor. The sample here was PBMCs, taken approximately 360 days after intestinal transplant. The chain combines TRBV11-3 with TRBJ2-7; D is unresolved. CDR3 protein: CASSLDSTYEQYF. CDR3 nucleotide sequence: TGTGCCAGCAGCTTAGACAGCACCTACGAGCAGTACTTC. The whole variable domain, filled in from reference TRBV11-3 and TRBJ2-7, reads EAGVVQSPRYKIIEKKQPVAFWCNPISGHNTLYWYLQNLGQGPELLIRYENEEAVDDSQLPKDRFSAERLKGVDSTLKIQPAELGDSAVYLCASSLDSTYEQYFGPGTRLTVT.